This T cell receptor (beta chain) came from a study of cytomegalovirus exposure and HLA in healthy donors. As for this clone: Antigen unknown.

The ends were cut back, 0 bases at V and 1 base at J, with 10 bases in the middle. The germline V gene has CDR1 SGHRS and CDR2 YFSETQ. The CDR3 loop spans 16 amino acids. Primers: 60 Vbeta forward and 13 Jbeta reverse. Sequenced by immunoSEQ multiplex PCR; TCRdb stores in-frame clones only, minus some. This repertoire shows roughly 130,000 clones, roughly two thirds found once; its top ten account for around 1.6%. The study, taken as a whole, reports: Later on, a genetic analysis was performed. It linked a missense variant in DCLRE1C with V- and J-gene trimming of TCR beta.

The receptor comes from a man aged 30 to 45 in good health and CMV-seropositive. The chain joins TRBV5-1 to TRBJ1-4; D remains ambiguous. The specimen was PBMCs. The CDR3 reads CASSLGLSLTNEKLFF. The CDR3 nucleotides are TGCGCCAGCAGCTTGGGGCTCTCTCTAACTAATGAAAAACTGTTTTTT.